Each of the 8 T cell receptor beta chains below was sequenced from the same sample in a study of response to subunit inactivated influenza vaccine. TCRdb recomputed calls from the RT-PCR reads with MiXCR, one row per CDR3 protein. The sample contains about 700,000 distinct CDR3 sequences, approximately 13% of which appear only once. The sequencing here drew on PBMCs from blood, taken roughly 15 days before vaccination. These TCRs come from a man over 45 who received an inactivated influenza vaccine.

The chain has TRBV7-8 and TRBJ1-1; D possibly corresponds to TRBD1 (6 bases). V was trimmed by 3 bases and J by 1 base, leaving 9 bases between them. Germline loops: CDR1 SGHVS, CDR2 FQNEAQ. This CDR3 is built from 14 residues. The CDR3 DNA sequence: TGTGCCAGCAGCTTCCAGGACAGGAACACTGAAGCTTTCTTT. Translation: CASSFQDRNTEAFF.

The chain is built from TRBV27 and TRBJ2-1; 14 nucleotides align to TRBD2. The germline gives CDR1 MNHEY, CDR2 SMNVEV (reference sequence). The junction had 7 bases not matched to a gene; V was cut back by 6 bases and J by 6 bases. The CDR3 sequence is 16 residues long. CDR3 nucleotide sequence: TGTGCCAGCAGCAATCGACTAGCGGGGGGGCCCAATGAGCAGTTCTTC. Its protein is CASSNRLAGGPNEQFF.

This rearrangement joins TRBV18 to TRBJ2-2; D is ambiguous. V was clipped by 0 bases and J by 6 bases, with 5 bases between them. The germline gives CDR1 KGHSH, CDR2 LQKENI. The length of the CDR3 is 13 residues. CDR3 amino acids: CASSPPNAGELFF. As DNA, the CDR3 is TGTGCCAGCTCACCACCCAATGCCGGGGAGCTGTTTTTT.

This clonotype is medium-sized within its sample. This chain joins TRBV28 and TRBJ2-7, with D unclear. CDR1 and CDR2 (germline): MDHEN, SYDVKM. V was pared by 4 bases and J by 4 bases, with 5 bases between. This CDR3 is built from 11 residues. This CDR3 is CASSSRYEQYF. The DNA for the CDR3 is TGTGCCAGCAGTTCTAGGTACGAGCAGTACTTC.

Concerning this clonotype itself: Given the absence of the conserved phenylalanine or tryptophan at the CDR3 end, a read error is likely. The limits of the CDR3 on the DNA are not certain, so only TCRdb's listed CDR3 is given. The chain recombines TRBV10-3 with TRBJ2-2; the table gives TRBD1 as D, unverified against the DNA. The CDR3 is 15 amino acids in total, end residues counted. CDR1 is ENHRY and CDR2 is SYGVKD in the germline V gene. The CDR3 sequence: CAISSGRLGGVLLCL.

This clonotype occurred many times. The rearrangement uses TRBV2 and TRBJ2-5; TRBD2 aligns across 11 bases. V lost 4 bases to trimming and J lost 2 bases; unmatched junction nucleotides: 6. Germline CDR1 reads SNHLY; CDR2 reads FYNNEI. The CDR3 runs to 16 residues. The CDR3 loop is CASSVLAGVGQETQYF. CDR3 bases: TGTGCCAGCAGTGTACTAGCGGGAGTGGGTCAAGAGACCCAGTACTTC.

V is TRBV29-1 and J is TRBJ2-3, with 7 bases that match TRBD1. V shed 0 bases and J 1 base; nucleotides not matched to a gene: 7. The CDR3 loop spans 16 amino acids. Germline CDR1 is SQVTM and CDR2 is ANQGSEA. The CDR3 is CSVEDPTGAGTDTQYF. The DNA for the CDR3 is TGCAGCGTTGAAGATCCCACAGGGGCCGGCACAGATACGCAGTATTTT.

This clonotype was counted a few times. The V and J genes are TRBV7-9 and TRBJ2-5; 9 nucleotides align to TRBD1. This CDR3 contains 16 residues. The V segment lost 5 bases and the J segment 2 bases; nucleotides outside the gene matches: 9. Germline assignment: CDR1 SEHNR and CDR2 FQNEAQ (reference sequence). CDR3 in DNA: TGTGCCAGCAGCCAGAGACAGGGGGTTCGGCAAGAGACCCAGTACTTC. As protein: CASSQRQGVRQETQYF.